This T cell receptor beta chain is from a study of shared clonotypes between healthy human individuals. Background on the study: Contributing individuals were a couple of females and a few males aged 18 to 49. For every donor, three CD4 naive, three CD4 memory, two CD8 naive and one CD8 memory plates were used. Study findings and constraints: Estimated clonotype richness was generally higher in naive than memory subsets.

The authors ran the assay at deep level. TCRdb's copy holds only in-frame clones and misses some; the assay was immunoSEQ multiplex PCR. The sample holds approximately 980,000 clones; roughly 72% are singletons and the top ten take over 1.3%. The germline V and J ends were trimmed by 6 bases and 3 bases, with 18 bases remaining between them. Germline CDR1 reads SGHTA; CDR2 reads FQGTGA. This CDR3 comprises 15 residues. This clone occurred once. What it binds is unknown. Sequencing was done on a sample of memory CD4+ T cells sorted from blood. Sample subset: CD45RA-negative fraction. The V and J genes are TRBV7-3 and TRBJ2-7; tentatively, D is TRBD1 or TRBD2 (5 bases each). The source of this sequence is a man younger than 35 in good health. The CDR3 region is CASSPTGTSFYEQYF. In DNA, the CDR3 is TGTGCCAGCAGTCCTACCGGGACCAGCTTCTACGAGCAGTACTTC.